The 25 T cell receptor beta chains listed next were all sequenced from one sample in a study of T-cell reconstitution after alpha-beta-depleted transplantation in children. It was with unique molecular identifiers that the TCRbeta library was prepared. TCRdb processed the PCR reads anew with MiXCR; each CDR3 protein has one entry. The sample comprises 250,000 to 350,000 distinct CDR3 sequences, 9.9% of which are singletons, and around 10% rests with the top ten. This material consisted of PBMCs from the stem cell graft donor, taken from the stem cell graft. The source is a human donor who donated a stem cell graft to a child with SCID.

This clonotype appeared many times. This chain joins TRBV10-3 and TRBJ2-2, with D perhaps TRBD2 (5 bases). Trimming removed 0 bases at V and 3 bases at J, with 8 bases between. CDR3 length: 15 amino acids. The germline gives CDR1 ENHRY, CDR2 SYGVKD. CDR3 amino acids: CAISESWGDTGELFF. CDR3 nucleotides: TGTGCCATCAGTGAGTCCTGGGGAGACACCGGGGAGCTGTTTTTT.

This chain uses TRBV5-5 with TRBJ1-1, with D perhaps matching TRBD1 (6 bases). Trimming left V 4 bases short and J 8 bases short, with 24 bases between. This CDR3 is 16 amino acids long. Germline V gives CDR1 SGHKS, CDR2 YYEKEE (reference sequence). DNA for the CDR3: TGTGCCAGCAGCGGGAGGGAGTTGGGGGCGGCTTTGGAAGCTTTCTTT. It yields the protein CASSGRELGAALEAFF.

This clonotype was found a few times. The chain carries TRBV7-9 and TRBJ2-2; 7 positions agree with TRBD2. The CDR3 has 15 residues. CDR1 is SEHNR, CDR2 FQNEAQ, per germline (reference sequence). Germline trimming cut 5 bases from V and 3 bases from J; bases unmatched to any gene: 6. This CDR3 reads CASSIPTSDTGELFF. In DNA, the CDR3 is TGTGCCAGCAGCATCCCAACTAGCGACACCGGGGAGCTGTTTTTT.

This clonotype was seen a handful of times. The genes are TRBV2 and TRBJ2-2, with TRBD2 matching 7 bases. The CDR3 runs 13 residues. V lost 5 bases and J lost 7; bases outside the gene matches: 4. From germline, CDR1 is SNHLY and CDR2 FYNNEI. The CDR3 region is CASSSGRVGELFF. The CDR3 DNA reads TGTGCCAGCAGTTCAGGGAGGGTCGGGGAGCTGTTTTTT.

This chain uses TRBV4-1 with TRBJ1-2, with D perhaps matching TRBD1 (5 bases). Per germline, CDR1 MGHRA and CDR2 YSYEKL. The CDR3 consists of 15 residues. Trimming took off 0 bases at V and 0 bases at J, with 8 bases between the two ends. CDR3 nucleotides: TGCGCCAGCAGCCAAGAAACGGGGCCTAACTATGGCTACACCTTC. Protein product: CASSQETGPNYGYTF.

The chain is built from TRBV6-5 and TRBJ1-5; no clear D gene. This CDR3 is built from 15 residues. Per germline, CDR1 MNHEY and CDR2 SVGAGI. Trimming took off 3 bases at V and 0 bases at J, with 9 bases between the two ends. The CDR3 coding sequence is TGTGCCAGCAGTTATAGTGACAATAGCAATCAGCCCCAGCATTTT. Translating gives CASSYSDNSNQPQHF.

J is TRBJ2-7 and V is TRBV7-9; 8 bases align to TRBD1. With 5 bases clipped from V and 2 bases from J, the junction kept 11 bases outside the gene matches. Looked up from germline, CDR1 is SEHNR and CDR2 is FQNEAQ (reference sequence). The CDR3 has 16 amino acids. CDR3: CASSPEVGTGAYEQYF. Written as DNA, the CDR3 is TGTGCCAGCAGCCCAGAGGTCGGGACAGGAGCCTACGAGCAGTACTTC.

The chain is built from TRBV5-1 and TRBJ2-6; D ambiguous. V lost 3 bases, J lost 0 bases, and 13 bases lay in between. CDR1 SGHRS and CDR2 YFSETQ come from the germline V gene. The CDR3 sequence is 17 residues long. This CDR3 reads CASSSTDHGSGANVLTF. The CDR3 nucleotides read TGCGCCAGCAGCTCCACCGACCACGGCTCTGGGGCCAACGTCCTGACTTTC.

This chain's CDR3 is CASSLDPWGEEQFF. DNA of the CDR3: TGTGCCAGCAGCTTAGACCCCTGGGGTGAGGAGCAGTTCTTC. The chain links TRBV7-6 to TRBJ2-1; no definite D call. The germline V and J ends were trimmed by 1 base and 10 bases, with 14 bases remaining between them. Germline V lookup: CDR1 SGHVS, CDR2 FNYEAQ. The CDR3 is made up of 14 amino acids.

This clonotype was counted ten times or more. The chain is built from TRBV4-2 and TRBJ1-5, with 9 bases matching TRBD1. The CDR3 runs 16 residues. V was pared by 1 base and J by 8 bases, with 9 bases of the junction left unmatched. CDR1 LGHNA and CDR2 YNFKEQ come from the germline V gene. CDR3 in DNA: TGTGCCAGCAGCCAAGCTGCTAACAGGGGGCCGGAGCCCCAGCATTTT. Translation gives CASSQAANRGPEPQHF.

The rearrangement links TRBV29-1 to TRBJ2-5, with 11 positions matching TRBD2. The CDR3 runs 16 residues. Germline CDR1 is SQVTM and CDR2 is ANQGSEA. Unmatched junction bases numbered 7, after V lost 4 bases and J lost 0 bases. The CDR3 region is CSVVALAGAYQETQYF. The CDR3 DNA is TGCAGCGTTGTCGCACTAGCGGGGGCCTACCAAGAGACCCAGTACTTC.

J is TRBJ2-5 and V is TRBV20-1; D remains unclear. CDR3 length: 15 residues. Trimming stripped 6 bases from V and 0 bases from J, with 17 bases between. Germline V gene sequence: CDR1 DFQATT, CDR2 SNEGSKA (reference sequence). DNA for the CDR3: TGCAGTGCCAAGCGAGGTGTGGGCAACCAAGAGACCCAGTACTTC. This sequence encodes CSAKRGVGNQETQYF.

This clonotype was observed at least ten times. This chain uses TRBV12-3 or TRBV12-4 with TRBJ2-5; a weak D match, TRBD2 (6 bases). The CDR3 consists of 13 residues. Trimming removed 3 bases at V and 2 bases at J, with 7 bases between. The CDR3 sequence is CASSFAGQETQYF. CDR3 nucleotide sequence: TGTGCCAGCAGTTTTGCGGGGCAAGAGACCCAGTACTTC.

This clonotype was seen more than once but under ten times. The chain joins TRBV27 to TRBJ2-6; no definite D call. V gave up 0 bases and J gave up 4 bases, with 16 bases separating them. Germline V lookup: CDR1 MNHEY, CDR2 SMNVEV (reference sequence). The CDR3 covers 18 residues. CDR3 in amino acids: CASSLSGLRAAGANVLTF. Written as DNA, the CDR3 is TGTGCCAGCAGTTTATCCGGGCTCCGGGCAGCCGGGGCCAACGTCCTGACTTTC.

This clonotype has just a few counts. The V gene is TRBV4-1, the J gene TRBJ2-3; D assignment may be TRBD1 or TRBD2 (6 bases each). V shed 7 bases and J shed 3 bases, with 14 bases lying between them. The CDR3 covers 14 residues. Germline lookup yields CDR1 MGHRA and CDR2 YSYEKL. This chain's CDR3 is CASKPGAGTDTQYF. For the CDR3, the DNA is TGCGCCAGCAAACCGGGGGCAGGAACAGATACGCAGTATTTT.

This clonotype was picked up a small number of times. The J gene is TRBJ1-2, the V gene TRBV12-3 or TRBV12-4, with D uncertain. The CDR3 has 14 residues. The V end lost 2 bases, the J end lost 6 bases, and 13 bases lay between the germline ends. CDR3 in DNA: TGTGCCAGCAGTTTACTGGGCGGACGAGATGGCTACACCTTC. It is translated as CASSLLGGRDGYTF.

There are a few counts of this clonotype. The genes are TRBV7-8 and TRBJ1-5; TRBD1 agrees at 8 bases. The V segment lost 5 bases and the J segment 5 bases; nucleotides outside the gene matches: 8. CDR3 size: 15 residues. CDR1 and CDR2 (germline): SGHVS, FQNEAQ. The CDR3 is CASSPDRVTDQPQHF. The CDR3 nucleotides are TGTGCCAGCAGCCCGGACAGGGTTACCGATCAGCCCCAGCATTTT. Based on the CDR3 plus reference TRBV7-8 and TRBJ1-5, the full variable domain is GAGVSQSPRYKVAKRGQDVALRCDPISGHVSLFWYQQALGQGPEFLTYFQNEAQLDKSGLPSDRFFAERPEGSVSTLKIQRTQQEDSAVYLCASSPDRVTDQPQHFGDGTRLSIL.

The rearrangement links TRBV6-5 to TRBJ2-2; no firm D call. The CDR3 runs 17 residues. In germline, CDR1 is MNHEY, CDR2 SVGAGI. V lost 2 bases to trimming and J lost 1 base, with 14 bases between them. The DNA of the CDR3 is TGTGCCAGCAGTTACGGGTTTGGGGTACTGAACACCGGGGAGCTGTTTTTT. It encodes CASSYGFGVLNTGELFF.

This clonotype was seen a handful of times. The gene calls are TRBV5-1 and TRBJ2-7; weak D call: TRBD1 (5 bases). With 0 bases removed from V and 2 bases from J, the gap between germline ends came to 12 bases. There are 15 residues in the CDR3. CDR1 and CDR2 (germline): SGHRS, YFSETQ. The CDR3 spells CASSLAWQGPYEQYF. CDR3 bases: TGCGCCAGCAGCTTGGCCTGGCAGGGTCCCTACGAGCAGTACTTC.

The chain carries TRBV5-6 and TRBJ1-3, with 10 bases that match TRBD1. Unmatched junction bases numbered 4, after V lost 0 bases and J lost 7 bases. Germline assignment: CDR1 SGHDT and CDR2 YYEEEE. This CDR3 is built from 15 residues. In DNA, the CDR3 is TGTGCCAGCAGCTTGGATGTGGGACAGGGGAACACCATATATTTT. Translating gives CASSLDVGQGNTIYF.

This clonotype was seen only a few times. The gene calls are TRBV27 and TRBJ2-2; D uncertain. The CDR3 runs to 15 residues. V lost 8 bases and J lost 4, with 17 bases in between. CDR1 and CDR2 (germline): MNHEY, SMNVEV (reference sequence). In nucleotides, the CDR3 is TGTGCCAGCGCCATAGACATATCATTCACCGGGGAGCTGTTTTTT. Its protein is CASAIDISFTGELFF.

This clonotype has just a few counts. The CDR3 spells CASSLVGRLSNEQFF. CDR3 in DNA: TGCGCCAGCAGCTTGGTGGGGAGACTTTCCAATGAGCAGTTCTTC. The gene calls are TRBV5-1 and TRBJ2-1; tentative D call: TRBD2 (5 bases). V was trimmed by 0 bases and J by 6 bases, leaving 13 bases between them. The CDR3 extends over 15 amino acids. The germline gives CDR1 SGHRS, CDR2 YFSETQ.

This clonotype was seen more than once but under ten times. The rearrangement uses TRBV11-2 and TRBJ2-7; D is possibly TRBD1 or TRBD2 (5 bases each). V lost 1 base, J lost 2 bases, and 9 bases lay in between. The CDR3 loop spans 14 amino acids. From germline, CDR1 is SGHAT and CDR2 FQNNGV. CDR3 nucleotide sequence: TGTGCCAGCAGCTTAGCCGGGGCTCCCTACGAGCAGTACTTC. Its translation is CASSLAGAPYEQYF. Together with reference TRBV11-2 and TRBJ2-7, the CDR3 gives the full variable domain: EAGVAQSPRYKIIEKRQSVAFWCNPISGHATLYWYQQILGQGPKLLIQFQNNGVVDDSQLPKDRFSAERLKGVDSTLKIQPAKLEDSAVYLCASSLAGAPYEQYFGPGTRLTVT.

Here the CDR3 reads CSARPALGTGSQYEQYF. For the CDR3, the DNA is TGCAGTGCTAGACCCGCTCTAGGGACAGGGTCACAATACGAGCAGTACTTC. V gene TRBV20-1 combines with J gene TRBJ2-7, with 9 bases matching TRBD1. Germline-derived CDR1 and CDR2 are DFQATT and SNEGSKA (reference sequence). The J segment lost 4 bases and the V segment lost 2 bases, leaving 15 bases of the junction unmatched. The length of the CDR3 is 17 residues.

V is TRBV7-2 and J is TRBJ2-6; 9 bases map to TRBD1. Germline loops: CDR1 SGHTA, CDR2 FQGNSA. Trimming removed 3 bases from V and 10 bases from J; junction bases left unmatched: 4. This CDR3 is 14 amino acids long. For the CDR3, the DNA is TGTGCCAGCAGCTTTACAGGGGGCCCAAACGTCCTGACTTTC. Its translation is CASSFTGGPNVLTF.